This is a list of T cell receptor beta chains from one sample in a study of shared clonotypes between healthy human individuals. Libraries were prepared by immunoSEQ multiplex PCR; TCRdb keeps only in-frame clonotypes and omits some of them. The table includes over 2 million clones, roughly 94% detected once. The specimen sequenced was naive CD4+ T cells sorted from blood. All receptors derive from a young man in good health. Both conserved end residues are part of each CDR3. Fields, in order: V gene, clone size, J gene, D gene, CDR3 DNA, CDR3 protein. D genes are given only for firm matches. Clone size is stated in some rows and not others, as once, few, many or a class when expanded.

TRBV5-4	.	TRBJ1-1	.	TGTGCCAGCAGCTTGCGGGGGGCTCGAACTGAAGCTTTCTTT	CASSLRGARTEAFF
TRBV29-1	once	TRBJ2-3	.	TGCAGCGTCCTCAGGGACGGTGCTAGCACAGATACGCAGTATTTT	CSVLRDGASTDTQYF
TRBV29-1	once	TRBJ2-1	TRBD2	TGCAGCGTTGTTCCTCGGGGTAGCGGGACCTCCTACAATGAGCAGTTCTTC	CSVVPRGSGTSYNEQFF
TRBV18	.	TRBJ1-2	.	TGTGCCAGCTCACCACCTCCGACGGGGAACTATGGCTACACCTTC	CASSPPPTGNYGYTF
TRBV5-1	.	TRBJ1-2	.	TGCGCCAGCAGCTTAACTTCCCCGCCTTCGAGGGGCTACACCTTC	CASSLTSPPSRGYTF
TRBV28	.	TRBJ2-2	.	TGTGCCAGCAGCCGGACCCGTTCCGGGGAGCTGTTTTTT	CASSRTRSGELFF
TRBV9	.	TRBJ2-7	.	TGTGCCAGCAGCGTACTAGGGACCCCAACCTACGAGCAGTACTTC	CASSVLGTPTYEQYF
TRBV30	.	TRBJ1-3	.	TGTGCCTGGGGACAGGGAAACACCATATATTTT	CAWGQGNTIYF
TRBV6-5	.	TRBJ1-6	TRBD1	TGTGCCAGCAGTTACTTGGCAGGGGGCATCGCCCTCCACTTT	CASSYLAGGIALHF
TRBV10-3	once	TRBJ1-2	.	TGTGCCATCAGTGAGAAGGCGGTTAACTATGGCTACACCTTC	CAISEKAVNYGYTF
TRBV6-5	once	TRBJ2-5	TRBD1	TGTGCCAGCAGCCGGGACAGGGGTGAGACCCAGTACTTC	CASSRDRGETQYF
TRBV6-5	.	TRBJ2-1	.	TGTGCCAGCAGTTACTCGAGTCCTAGTACCCATGAGCAGTTCTTC	CASSYSSPSTHEQFF
TRBV25-1	.	TRBJ2-4	TRBD1	TGTGCCAGCAGTGATCGGGACAGGTTAAACATTCAGTACTTC	CASSDRDRLNIQYF
TRBV5-1	.	TRBJ1-2	.	TGCGCCAGCAGCGGGGGGACTGCTAACTATGGCTACACCTTC	CASSGGTANYGYTF
TRBV10-3	.	TRBJ1-6	.	TGTGCCATCAGTGCTTTGGGCTCACCCCTCCACTTT	CAISALGSPLHF
TRBV11-2	.	TRBJ2-5	TRBD2	TGTGCCAGCAGCACCGTCGGGGGGGCGAGCGAGACCCAGTACTTC	CASSTVGGASETQYF
TRBV7-2	.	TRBJ2-1	TRBD2	TGTGCCAGCAGCTTAGTGGGGCCTAGCGGGATATCCTACAATGAGCAGTTCTTC	CASSLVGPSGISYNEQFF
TRBV5-1	.	TRBJ2-7	TRBD2	TGCGCCAGCAGCATCACTAGCGGGGTAAACAACCGAGCAGAAAACTTC	CASSITSGVNNRAENF
TRBV5-4	.	TRBJ2-1	.	TGTGCCAGCAGCTTGGGTGGGGCTGGGTCCTACAATGAGCAGTTCTTC	CASSLGGAGSYNEQFF
TRBV5-8	.	TRBJ1-1	.	TGTGCCAGCAGCTTAGGCAACGTGAACACTGAAGCTTTCTTT	CASSLGNVNTEAFF
TRBV6-1	.	TRBJ2-7	.	TGTGCCAGCAGTGTAGATTTTCTGGAATTCGCCGAGCAGTACTTC	CASSVDFLEFAEQYF
TRBV11-1	.	TRBJ1-6	TRBD1	TGTGCCAGCAGCTTAAGCGAACAGGGGGTTTCACCCCTCCACTTT	CASSLSEQGVSPLHF
TRBV19	.	TRBJ2-7	TRBD1	TGTGCCAGTAGTATCGAGGGACAGGCATACGAGCAGTACTTC	CASSIEGQAYEQYF
TRBV6-1	.	TRBJ2-7	TRBD2	TGTGCCAGCAGTGAGATAGGACTAGCGAGTATCTACGAGCAGTACTTC	CASSEIGLASIYEQYF
TRBV9	.	TRBJ2-1	TRBD2	TGTGCCAGCAGCGTAGGAACTAGCGGGGTCTACAATGAGCAGTTCTTC	CASSVGTSGVYNEQFF
TRBV7-2	.	TRBJ2-3	.	TGTGCCAGCAGCTTAAGTCTCACTAGCACAGATACGCAGTATTTT	CASSLSLTSTDTQYF
TRBV30	.	TRBJ2-7	.	TGTGCCTGGAGTGAACAGGGCTACGAGCAGTACTTC	CAWSEQGYEQYF
TRBV5-6	.	TRBJ1-4	TRBD1	TGTGCCAGCAGCTATTTTGACCGGGACAGGGGATATGAAAAACTGTTTTTT	CASSYFDRDRGYEKLFF
TRBV7-2	.	TRBJ2-7	TRBD2	TGTGCCAGCAGCTTAGCTCCCGGGACTAGCGGGAGTTACGAGCAGTACTTC	CASSLAPGTSGSYEQYF
TRBV27	.	TRBJ1-2	TRBD1	TGTGCCAGCAGTTTCGGACAGGGGATAGGCTACACCTTC	CASSFGQGIGYTF
TRBV5-6	.	TRBJ2-5	TRBD2	TGTGCCAGCAGCTCCTCGACTAGCGCACAAGAGACCCAGTACTTC	CASSSSTSAQETQYF
TRBV28	.	TRBJ1-2	.	TGTGCCAGCAGTTTAGGGACCTATGGCTACACCTTC	CASSLGTYGYTF
TRBV2	.	TRBJ1-6	.	TGTGCCAGCAGGGGACGGGAGTTAGTACCCCTCCACTTT	CASRGRELVPLHF
TRBV10-3	.	TRBJ2-3	TRBD1	TGTGCCATCAGCGCGGACAGGGACACGCAGTATTTT	CAISADRDTQYF
TRBV6-1	.	TRBJ2-2	.	TGTGCCAGCCGCACGGGGCCAGAGAGGACCGGGGAGCTGTTTTTT	CASRTGPERTGELFF
TRBV29-1	.	TRBJ1-2	TRBD1	TGCAGCGTTTTGGACAGGGCGTCAATCTATGGCTACACCTTC	CSVLDRASIYGYTF
TRBV19	.	TRBJ1-5	TRBD1	TGTGCCAGTAGTATACAAACGGGAGGGGGCGGTCAGCCCCAGCATTTT	CASSIQTGGGGQPQHF
TRBV4-3	.	TRBJ2-2	.	TGCGCCAGCAGCCAAGACGTGGGCGTTTCCACCGGGGAGCTGTTTTTT	CASSQDVGVSTGELFF
TRBV7-9	few	TRBJ2-2	.	TGTGCCAGCAGCCTGGACTTAAGAACGAACACCGGGGAGCTGTTTTTT	CASSLDLRTNTGELFF
TRBV5-4	.	TRBJ2-2	.	TGTGCCAGCAGCTTGACGGGCGGTGGCGGGGAGCTGTTTTTT	CASSLTGGGGELFF
TRBV28	once	TRBJ1-4	.	TGTGCCAGCAATAAACTCGGGGGAGATGAAAAACTGTTTTTT	CASNKLGGDEKLFF
TRBV18	.	TRBJ2-2	.	TGTGCCAGCTCACCACCCACACGGGCCGGGGAGCTGTTTTTT	CASSPPTRAGELFF
TRBV6-6	.	TRBJ2-7	.	TGTGCCAGCAGTTACGGGACAACCTCCTACGAGCAGTACTTC	CASSYGTTSYEQYF
TRBV6-5	.	TRBJ2-7	TRBD2	TGTGCCAGCAGCCAACCTCTAGCGGGGGGTTACGAGCAGTACTTC	CASSQPLAGGYEQYF
TRBV28	.	TRBJ1-6	.	TGTGCCAGCAGTCTGACAGCGAGCTCCTATAATTCACCCCTCCACTTT	CASSLTASSYNSPLHF
TRBV29-1	.	TRBJ1-4	.	TGCAGCGTTGAACGGGGGTCGTCTGAAAAACTGTTTTTT	CSVERGSSEKLFF
TRBV28	.	TRBJ1-1	TRBD1	TGTGCCAGCAGCGGGACAGTTAGTAAAGCTTTCTTT	CASSGTVSKAFF
TRBV9	once	TRBJ2-5	TRBD2	TGTGCCAGCAGCGGCCCCCGGGGGGGCACCCAAGAGACCCAGTACTTC	CASSGPRGGTQETQYF
TRBV6-5	.	TRBJ2-1	.	TGTGCCAGCAGTTCCCCGGGACGGGGTGGCAATGAGCAGTTCTTC	CASSSPGRGGNEQFF
TRBV6-1	.	TRBJ2-2	.	TGTGCCAGCAGTGAAGTGTCAGCCTTTTTTACCGGGGAGCTGTTTTTT	CASSEVSAFFTGELFF
TRBV6-6	.	TRBJ1-5	.	TGTGCCAGCAGAACCCAAGCCGACAGCAATCAGCCCCAGCATTTT	CASRTQADSNQPQHF
TRBV28	.	TRBJ1-2	.	TGTGCCAGCAGTTTAGCAGGGAGCCCTAACTATGGCTACACCTTC	CASSLAGSPNYGYTF
TRBV7-2	many	TRBJ2-7	TRBD2	TGTGCCAGCAGCTTAGGTCTAGCGGGAGCCGAGCAGTACTTC	CASSLGLAGAEQYF
TRBV10-3	.	TRBJ1-4	TRBD1	TGTGCCATCAGTACTCGGGGACAGGAAAAACTGTTTTTT	CAISTRGQEKLFF
TRBV19	.	TRBJ2-5	.	TGTGCCAGTAGTGACGAGAGAGGGGTCGGGACCCAGTACTTC	CASSDERGVGTQYF